Below are 6 T cell receptor beta chains sequenced from a single sample in a study of neurological immune-mediated disorders. TCRdb reanalysed the 5' RACE reads using MiXCR and keeps one entry per CDR3 protein. This table has fewer than 30,000 distinct CDR3 sequences, about 13% appearing once. The sample was PBMCs. Receptor source: a woman aged 55-69 years with HTLV-1-associated myelopathy (HAM/TSP).

The chain has TRBV4-2 and TRBJ1-1; 9 nucleotides align to TRBD1. Germline CDR1 and CDR2: LGHNA and YNFKEQ. V gave up 3 bases and J gave up 1 base; unmatched junction bases: 3. The CDR3 has 15 amino acids. CDR3 DNA sequence: TGTGCCAGCAGCCAGATGACAGGGGGGAACACTGAAGCTTTCTTT. Translated, it gives CASSQMTGGNTEAFF.

The V and J genes are TRBV19 and TRBJ1-3; D unresolved. Trimming stripped 3 bases from V and 0 bases from J, with 12 bases between. The CDR3 runs 16 residues. Per the germline V gene, CDR1 is LNHDA and CDR2 is SQIVND (reference sequence). Here the CDR3 reads CASSIPWSPSGNTIYF. Written as DNA, the CDR3 is TGTGCCAGTAGTATTCCTTGGAGTCCCTCTGGAAACACCATATATTTT.

This clonotype was detected a few times. This rearrangement joins TRBV19 to TRBJ2-4, with 10 bases lining up with TRBD2. This CDR3 spans 15 amino acids. After removal of 5 bases from V and 5 bases from J, the junction contained 6 bases not matched to a gene. CDR1 LNHDA and CDR2 SQIVND come from the germline V gene (reference sequence). In DNA form, the CDR3 reads TGTGCCAGTAGTCCCTGGACTAGCGGCCAAAACATTCAGTACTTC. Translated: CASSPWTSGQNIQYF.

At least ten counts were recorded for this clonotype. This chain connects TRBV27 to TRBJ2-1, with TRBD2 matching over 7 bases. There are 16 residues in the CDR3. The V segment lost 7 bases and the J segment 6 bases; nucleotides outside the gene matches: 15. Germline CDR1 reads MNHEY; CDR2 reads SMNVEV (reference sequence). The chain's CDR3 is CASTKSAGNLGNEQFF. The DNA of the CDR3 is TGTGCCAGCACGAAATCAGCGGGAAACCTAGGCAATGAGCAGTTCTTC.

The table lists this clonotype with many counts. This chain connects TRBV30 to TRBJ1-5; no reliable D call. The V gene lost 3 bases and the J gene lost 5 bases, with 23 bases spanning the gap. Germline CDR1 is GTSNPN and CDR2 is SVGIG (reference sequence). The CDR3 is 17 residues long. In nucleotides, the CDR3 is TGTGCCTGGAGCCGAACTCCGACGGCCCTCGTCCATCAGCCCCAGCATTTT. Translated, it gives CAWSRTPTALVHQPQHF. The full variable domain, rest sourced from reference TRBV30 and TRBJ1-5, is SQTIHQWPATLVQPVGSPLSLECTVEGTSNPNLYWYRQAAGRGLQLLFYSVGIGQISSEVPQNLSASRPQDRQFILSSKKLLLSDSGFYLCAWSRTPTALVHQPQHFGDGTRLSIL.

This clonotype was detected many times. This sequence joins TRBV5-8 and TRBJ1-6, with unresolved D. In germline, CDR1 is SGHTS, CDR2 YDEGEE. The CDR3 has 15 amino acids. Trimming cost V 3 bases and J 9 bases, with 16 bases left between them. The CDR3 is CASSSNRVRSSPLHF. For the CDR3, the DNA is TGTGCCAGCAGCTCCAACAGAGTTCGAAGTTCACCCCTCCACTTT.